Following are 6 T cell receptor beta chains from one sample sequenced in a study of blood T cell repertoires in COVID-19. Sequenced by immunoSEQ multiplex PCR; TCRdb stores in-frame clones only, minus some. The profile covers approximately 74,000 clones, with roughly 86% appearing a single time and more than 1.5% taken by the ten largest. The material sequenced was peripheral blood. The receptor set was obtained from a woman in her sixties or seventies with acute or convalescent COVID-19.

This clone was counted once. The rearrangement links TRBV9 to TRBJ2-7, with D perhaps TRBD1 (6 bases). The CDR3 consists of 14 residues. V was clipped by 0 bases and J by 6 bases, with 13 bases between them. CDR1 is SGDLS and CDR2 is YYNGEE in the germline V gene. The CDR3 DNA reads TGTGCCAGCAGCGTAGTTGGACAAGGGGGCGAGCAGTACTTC. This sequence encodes CASSVVGQGGEQYF.

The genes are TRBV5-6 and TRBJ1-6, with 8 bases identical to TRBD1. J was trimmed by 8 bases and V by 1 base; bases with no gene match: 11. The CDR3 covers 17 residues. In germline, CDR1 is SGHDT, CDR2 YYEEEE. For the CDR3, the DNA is TGTGCCAGCAGCTTGTGGTTAGGACAGGGATTGGATTCACCCCTCCACTTT. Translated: CASSLWLGQGLDSPLHF.

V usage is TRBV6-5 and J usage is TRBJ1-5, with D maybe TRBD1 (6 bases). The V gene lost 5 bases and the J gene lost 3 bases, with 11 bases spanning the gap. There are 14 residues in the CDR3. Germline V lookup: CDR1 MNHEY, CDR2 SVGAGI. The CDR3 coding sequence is TGTGCCAGCAGTCTCAGGGGCATCAATCAGCCCCAGCATTTT. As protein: CASSLRGINQPQHF.

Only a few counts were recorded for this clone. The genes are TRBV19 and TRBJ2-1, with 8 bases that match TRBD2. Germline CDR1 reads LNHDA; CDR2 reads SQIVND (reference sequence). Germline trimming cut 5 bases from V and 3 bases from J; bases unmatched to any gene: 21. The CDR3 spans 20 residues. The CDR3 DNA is TGTGCCAGTAGTCGACTGAAAAGCGGGGGAAATACCCGAGACTACAATGAGCAGTTCTTC. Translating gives CASSRLKSGGNTRDYNEQFF.

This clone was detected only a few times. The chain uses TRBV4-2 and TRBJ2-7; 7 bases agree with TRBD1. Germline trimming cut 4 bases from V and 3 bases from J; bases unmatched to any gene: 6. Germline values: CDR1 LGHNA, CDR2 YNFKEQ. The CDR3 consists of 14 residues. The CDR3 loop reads CASSLTGENYEQYF. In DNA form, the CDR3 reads TGTGCCAGCAGCCTAACAGGGGAAAACTACGAGCAGTACTTC.

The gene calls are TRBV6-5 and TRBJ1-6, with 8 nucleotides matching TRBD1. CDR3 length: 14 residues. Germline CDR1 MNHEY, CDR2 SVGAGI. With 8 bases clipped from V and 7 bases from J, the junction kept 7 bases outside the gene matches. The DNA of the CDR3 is TGTGCCAGCGTATTCACAGGGGGGAATTCACCCCTCCACTTT. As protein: CASVFTGGNSPLHF.